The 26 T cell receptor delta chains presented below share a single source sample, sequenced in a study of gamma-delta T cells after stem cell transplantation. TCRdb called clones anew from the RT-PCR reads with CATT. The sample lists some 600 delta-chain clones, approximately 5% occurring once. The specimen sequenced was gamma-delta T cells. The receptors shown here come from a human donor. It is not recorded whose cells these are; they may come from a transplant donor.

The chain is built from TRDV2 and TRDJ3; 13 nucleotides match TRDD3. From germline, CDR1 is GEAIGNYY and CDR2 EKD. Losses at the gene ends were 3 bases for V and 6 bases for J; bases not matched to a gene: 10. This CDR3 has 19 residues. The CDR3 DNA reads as TGTGCCTGTGACCCCGTACTGGGGGATACGGGGAAGGACACCCGACAGATGTTTTTC. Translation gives CACDPVLGDTGKDTRQMFF.

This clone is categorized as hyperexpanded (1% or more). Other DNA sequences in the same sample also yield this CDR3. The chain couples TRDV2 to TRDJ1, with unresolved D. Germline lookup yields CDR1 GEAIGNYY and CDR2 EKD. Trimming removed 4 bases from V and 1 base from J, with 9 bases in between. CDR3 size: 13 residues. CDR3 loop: CACERIATDKLIF. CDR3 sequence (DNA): TGTGCCTGTGAGCGGATTGCCACCGATAAACTCATCTTT.

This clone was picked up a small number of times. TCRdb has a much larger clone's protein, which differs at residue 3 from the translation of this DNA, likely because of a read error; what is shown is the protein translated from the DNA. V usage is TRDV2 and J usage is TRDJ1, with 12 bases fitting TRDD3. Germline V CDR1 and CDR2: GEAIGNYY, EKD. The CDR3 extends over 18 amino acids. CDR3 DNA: TGTGCCTTTGACACACTTACTGGGGGATACATTGGCACCGATAAACTCATCTTT. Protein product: CAFDTLTGGYIGTDKLIF.

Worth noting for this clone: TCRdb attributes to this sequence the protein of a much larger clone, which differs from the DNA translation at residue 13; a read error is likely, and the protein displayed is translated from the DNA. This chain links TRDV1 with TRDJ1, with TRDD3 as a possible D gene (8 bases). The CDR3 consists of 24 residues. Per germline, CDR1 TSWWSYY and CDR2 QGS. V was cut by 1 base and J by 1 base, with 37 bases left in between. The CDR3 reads CALGEPLSRFLRRGDIGGTDKLIF. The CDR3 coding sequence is TGTGCTCTTGGGGAACCCCTATCTAGGTTCCTACGGCGGGGGGATATAGGAGGCACCGATAAACTCATCTTT.

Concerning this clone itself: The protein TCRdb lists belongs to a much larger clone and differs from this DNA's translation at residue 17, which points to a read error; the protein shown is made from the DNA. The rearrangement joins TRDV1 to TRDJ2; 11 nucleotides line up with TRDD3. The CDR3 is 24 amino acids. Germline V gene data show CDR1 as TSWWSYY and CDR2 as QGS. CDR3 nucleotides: TGTGCTCTTGGGCCCCGAGGGACGCTGACCTCTCATTACTGGGGGATAATTCTGACAGCACAACTATTCTTT. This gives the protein CALGPRGTLTSHYWGIILTAQLFF.

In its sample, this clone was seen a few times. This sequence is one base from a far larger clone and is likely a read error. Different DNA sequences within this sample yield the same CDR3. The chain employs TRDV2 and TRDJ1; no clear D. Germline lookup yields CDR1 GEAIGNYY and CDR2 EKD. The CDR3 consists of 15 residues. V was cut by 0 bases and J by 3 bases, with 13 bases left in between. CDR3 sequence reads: CACDTVGAVADKLIF. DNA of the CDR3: TGTGCCTGTGACACCGTCGGCGCCGTGGCCGATAAACTCATCTTT.

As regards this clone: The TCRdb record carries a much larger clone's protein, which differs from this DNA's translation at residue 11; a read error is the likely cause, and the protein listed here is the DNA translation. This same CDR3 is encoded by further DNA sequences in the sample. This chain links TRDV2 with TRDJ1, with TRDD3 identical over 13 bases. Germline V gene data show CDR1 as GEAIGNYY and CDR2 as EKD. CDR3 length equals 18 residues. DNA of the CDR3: TGTGCCTGTGACACACTTACTGGGGGATACGTTGGCACCGATAAACTCATCTTC. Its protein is CACDTLTGGYVGTDKLIF.

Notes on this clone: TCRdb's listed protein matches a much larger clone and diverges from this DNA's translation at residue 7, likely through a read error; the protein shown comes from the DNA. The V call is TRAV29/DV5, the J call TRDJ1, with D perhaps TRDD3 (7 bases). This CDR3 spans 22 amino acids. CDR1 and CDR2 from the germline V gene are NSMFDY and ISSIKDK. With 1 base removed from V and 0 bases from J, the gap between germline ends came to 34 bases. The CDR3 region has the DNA TGTGCAGCAAGCCGCCGCCCTCCTACCGCCCTACAGTACTGGGGATACACCGATAAACTCATCTTT. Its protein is CAASRRPPTALQYWGYTDKLIF.

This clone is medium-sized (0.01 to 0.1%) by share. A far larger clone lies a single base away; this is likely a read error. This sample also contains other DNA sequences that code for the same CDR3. The CDR3 DNA sequence: TGTGCCTGTGACACGCTACTGGGGACGACAGCACAACTCTTCTTT. Protein sequence: CACDTLLGTTAQLFF. This chain links TRDV2 with TRDJ2; 7 nucleotides agree with TRDD3. Unmatched junction bases numbered 5, after V lost 1 base and J lost 4 bases. CDR1 and CDR2 (germline): GEAIGNYY, EKD. The CDR3 covers 15 residues.

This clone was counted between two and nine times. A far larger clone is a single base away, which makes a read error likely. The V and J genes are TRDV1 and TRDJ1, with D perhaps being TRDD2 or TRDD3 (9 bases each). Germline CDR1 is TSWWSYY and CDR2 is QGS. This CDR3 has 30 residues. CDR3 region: CALGQRPHYEGGNLFLPTPWGIEETDKHIF. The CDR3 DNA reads TGTGCTCTTGGACAACGCCCCCACTATGAAGGAGGTAATTTATTCCTTCCTACGCCGTGGGGGATAGAGGAGACCGATAAACACATCTTT.

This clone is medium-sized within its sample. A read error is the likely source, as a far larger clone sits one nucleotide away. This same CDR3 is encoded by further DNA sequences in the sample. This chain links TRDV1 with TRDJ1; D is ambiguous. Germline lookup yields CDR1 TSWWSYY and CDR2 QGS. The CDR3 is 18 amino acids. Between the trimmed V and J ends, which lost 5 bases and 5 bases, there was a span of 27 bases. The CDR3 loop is CALGKGFPLVTATDKLIF. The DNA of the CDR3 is TGTGCTCTTGGGAAGGGGTTTCCCCTGGTGACTGCCACTGATAAACTCATCTTT.

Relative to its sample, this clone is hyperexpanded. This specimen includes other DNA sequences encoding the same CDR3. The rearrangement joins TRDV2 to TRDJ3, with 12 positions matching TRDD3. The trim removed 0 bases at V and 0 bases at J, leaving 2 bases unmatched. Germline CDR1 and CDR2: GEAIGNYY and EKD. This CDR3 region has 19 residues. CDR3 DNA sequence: TGTGCCTGTGACACCGTACTGGGGGATACCTCCTGGGACACCCGACAGATGTTTTTC. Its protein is CACDTVLGDTSWDTRQMFF.

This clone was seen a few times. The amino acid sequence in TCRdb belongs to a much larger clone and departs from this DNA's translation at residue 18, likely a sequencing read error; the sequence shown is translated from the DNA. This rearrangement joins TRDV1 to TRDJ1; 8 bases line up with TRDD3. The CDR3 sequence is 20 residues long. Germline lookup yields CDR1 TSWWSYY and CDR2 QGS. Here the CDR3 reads CALGSPRPSPLWGKTDKPIF. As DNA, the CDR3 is TGTGCTCTTGGGTCCCCGAGGCCGAGCCCACTCTGGGGGAAGACCGATAAACCCATCTTT.

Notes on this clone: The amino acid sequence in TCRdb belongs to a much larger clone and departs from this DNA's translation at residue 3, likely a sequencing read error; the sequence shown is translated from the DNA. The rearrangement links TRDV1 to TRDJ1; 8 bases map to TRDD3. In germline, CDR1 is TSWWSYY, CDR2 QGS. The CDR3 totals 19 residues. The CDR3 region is CAPGDCPSYAGGPRSKLIF. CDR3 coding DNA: TGTGCTCCTGGGGATTGTCCCTCCTACGCTGGGGGACCCAGATCTAAACTCATCTTT.

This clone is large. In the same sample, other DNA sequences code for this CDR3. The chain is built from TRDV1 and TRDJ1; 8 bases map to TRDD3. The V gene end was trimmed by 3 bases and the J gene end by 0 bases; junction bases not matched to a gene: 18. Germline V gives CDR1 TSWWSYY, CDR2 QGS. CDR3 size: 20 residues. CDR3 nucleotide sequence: TGTGCTCTTGGGGACCTACTTCCTTCAATCTTACTGGGGGACACCGATAAACTCATCTTT. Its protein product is CALGDLLPSILLGDTDKLIF.

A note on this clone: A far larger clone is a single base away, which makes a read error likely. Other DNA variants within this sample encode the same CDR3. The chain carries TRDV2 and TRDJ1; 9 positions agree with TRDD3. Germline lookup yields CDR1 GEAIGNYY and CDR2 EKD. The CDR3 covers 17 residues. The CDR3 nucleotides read TGTGCCTGTGACGCGATTACTGGGGGACAACCGAGCGATAAACTCATTTTT. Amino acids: CACDAITGGQPSDKLIF.

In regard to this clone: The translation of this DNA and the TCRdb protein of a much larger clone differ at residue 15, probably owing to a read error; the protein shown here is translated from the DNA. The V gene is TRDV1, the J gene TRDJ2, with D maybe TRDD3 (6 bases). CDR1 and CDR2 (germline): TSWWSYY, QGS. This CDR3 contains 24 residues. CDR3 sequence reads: CALGPRGTLTSHYWRILLTAQLFF. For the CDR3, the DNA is TGTGCTCTTGGGCCCCGAGGGACGCTGACCTCTCATTACTGGAGGATACTTCTGACAGCACAACTATTCTTT.

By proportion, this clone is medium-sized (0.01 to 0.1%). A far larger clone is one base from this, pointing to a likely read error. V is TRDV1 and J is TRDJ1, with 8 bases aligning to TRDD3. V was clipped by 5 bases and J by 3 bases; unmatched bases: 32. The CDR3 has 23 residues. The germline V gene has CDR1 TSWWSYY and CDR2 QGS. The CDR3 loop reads CALGTRAFRLPLGATMRSDKLIF. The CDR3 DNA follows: TGTGCTCTTGGGACCCGTGCATTTCGACTGCCACTGGGGGCTACTATGAGGTCCGATAAACTCATCTTT.

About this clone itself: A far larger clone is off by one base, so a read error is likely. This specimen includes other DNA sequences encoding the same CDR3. The CDR3 region is CALGGMLLGPPVGYTDKLIF. Here the CDR3 DNA reads TGTGCTCTTGGGGGAATGTTACTGGGGCCCCCCGTGGGGTACACCGATAAACTCATCTTT. J is TRDJ1 and V is TRDV1, with TRDD3 matching over 7 bases. Losses at the gene ends were 4 bases for V and 0 bases for J; bases not matched to a gene: 20. The germline V gene has CDR1 TSWWSYY and CDR2 QGS. The CDR3 contains 20 residues.

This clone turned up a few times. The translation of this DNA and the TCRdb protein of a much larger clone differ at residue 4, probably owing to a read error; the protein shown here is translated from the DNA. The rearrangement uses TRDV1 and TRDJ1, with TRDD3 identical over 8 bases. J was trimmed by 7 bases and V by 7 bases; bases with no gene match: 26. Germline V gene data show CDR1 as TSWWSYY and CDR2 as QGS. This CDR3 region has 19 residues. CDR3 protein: CALEDCPSYAGGPRSKLIF. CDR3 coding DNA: TGTGCTCTTGAGGATTGTCCCTCCTACGCTGGGGGACCCAGATCTAAACTCATCTTT.

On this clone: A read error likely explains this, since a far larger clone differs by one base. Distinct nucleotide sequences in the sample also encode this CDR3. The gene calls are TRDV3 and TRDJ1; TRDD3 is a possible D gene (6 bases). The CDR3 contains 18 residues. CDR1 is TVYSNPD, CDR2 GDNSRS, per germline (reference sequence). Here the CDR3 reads CAPLVPLQPWGYTDKLIF. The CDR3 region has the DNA TGTGCCCCTCTCGTTCCCCTTCAACCGTGGGGGTACACCGATAAACTCATTTTT.

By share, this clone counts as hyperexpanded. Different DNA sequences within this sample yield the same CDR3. CDR3 sequence: CACDTVGFTDKLIF. For the CDR3, the DNA is TGTGCCTGTGACACCGTTGGGTTCACCGATAAACTCATCTTT. This sequence joins TRDV2 and TRDJ1; D unclear. CDR1 is GEAIGNYY and CDR2 is EKD in the germline V gene. CDR3 size: 14 residues. Trimming stripped 0 bases from V and 1 base from J, with 8 bases between.

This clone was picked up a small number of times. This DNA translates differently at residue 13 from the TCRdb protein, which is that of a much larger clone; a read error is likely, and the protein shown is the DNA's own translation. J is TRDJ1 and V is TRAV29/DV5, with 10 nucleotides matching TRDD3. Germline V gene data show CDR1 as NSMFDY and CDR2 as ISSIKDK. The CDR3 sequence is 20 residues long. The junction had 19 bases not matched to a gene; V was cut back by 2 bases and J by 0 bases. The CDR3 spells CAASVPTTSYWGMYTDKLIF. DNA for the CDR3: TGTGCAGCAAGTGTTCCTACTACGTCCTACTGGGGGATGTACACCGATAAACTCATCTTT. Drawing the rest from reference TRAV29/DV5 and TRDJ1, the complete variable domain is DQQVKQNSPSLSVQEGRISILNCDYTNSMFDYFLWYKKYPAEGPTFLISISSIKDKNEDGRFTVFLNKSAKHLSLHIVPSQPGDSAVYFCAASVPTTSYWGMYTDKLIFGKGTRVTVEP.

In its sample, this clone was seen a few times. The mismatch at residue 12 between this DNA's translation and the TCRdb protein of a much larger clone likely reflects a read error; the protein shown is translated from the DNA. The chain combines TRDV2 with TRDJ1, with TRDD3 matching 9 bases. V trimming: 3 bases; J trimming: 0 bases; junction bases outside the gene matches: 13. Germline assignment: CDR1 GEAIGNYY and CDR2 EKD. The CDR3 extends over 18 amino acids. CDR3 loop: CACDPVLWGDTNTDKLIF. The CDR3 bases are TGTGCCTGTGACCCCGTACTCTGGGGGGATACCAACACCGATAAACTCATCTTT.

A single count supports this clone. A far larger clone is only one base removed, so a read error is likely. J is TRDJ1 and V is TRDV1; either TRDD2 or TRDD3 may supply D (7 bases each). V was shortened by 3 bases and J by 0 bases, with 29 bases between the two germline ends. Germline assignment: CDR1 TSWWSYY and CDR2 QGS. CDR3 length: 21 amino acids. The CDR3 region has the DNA TGTGCTCTTGGGGACGGCTTTCCTACCGGGGGGGATGGGGGGTACACCGATAAACTCATCTTT. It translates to CALGDGFPTGGDGGYTDKLIF.

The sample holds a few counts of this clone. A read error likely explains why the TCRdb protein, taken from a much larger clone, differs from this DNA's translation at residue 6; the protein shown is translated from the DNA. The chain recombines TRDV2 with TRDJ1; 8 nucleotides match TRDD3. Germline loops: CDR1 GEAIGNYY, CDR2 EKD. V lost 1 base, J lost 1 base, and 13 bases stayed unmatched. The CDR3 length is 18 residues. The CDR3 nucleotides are TGTGCCTGTGACACTCCTCATCCCGTGGGGGATCTCACCGATAAACTCATCTTT. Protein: CACDTPHPVGDLTDKLIF.